This TCR beta chain was observed in a study of Graves' ophthalmopathy and Graves' hyperthyroidism. The authors amplified TCR beta CDR3 regions from RNA transcripts. First-round RT-PCR used HTBI primers; second-round multiplex PCR followed. TCRdb independently ran MiXCR on the multiplex PCR reads; one entry per CDR3 protein. The sample records almost 750,000 distinct CDR3 sequences, around 40% being singletons. This CDR3 has 14 residues. From germline, CDR1 is WNHNN and CDR2 SYGVQD (reference sequence). A word on this clonotype: The junction departs from the called germline gene at one end, perhaps through a read error.

V and J are TRBV10-1 and TRBJ2-7, with D perhaps matching TRBD1 (6 bases). The receptor was isolated from an adult man with Graves' ophthalmopathy. The sample consisted of peripheral blood. The CDR3 is CASSHPKRGGEQYF. CDR3 sequence (DNA): TGTGCCAGCAGCCACCCGAAGCGAGGGGGCGAGCAGTACTTC.